This T cell receptor (beta chain) was captured in a study of T cell repertoires in cytomegalovirus infection. About the research overall: Based on public TCR beta signatures, there were indications of CMV infection and of a matching HLA type. General study results and limits: Cumulated frequencies of public TCR beta families served to identify carriers of CMV plus the relevant HLA. CMV-specific TCR beta clonotypes restricted by HLA-C dominated the ex vivo response.

As for this clonotype: Antigen: not known.

MiXCR was run by TCRdb on the reads, yielding one entry per CDR3 protein. Of 110,000 to 150,000 distinct CDR3 sequences in the sample, roughly 32% were seen once. The V gene's germline CDR1 is MNHNS and CDR2 SASEGT. V lost 11 bases and J lost 4, with 18 bases in between. The CDR3 consists of 13 residues. The genes are TRBV6-1 and TRBJ2-7; D is ambiguous. The sample was CD8+ T cells from cultured PBMCs, taken from culture after CMV antigen stimulation. The TCR originated in a human donor in good health (CMV status not recorded). Some clones in this sample may be carry-over from other donors' samples. CDR3 amino acids: CAGSAASGYEQYF. CDR3 bases: TGTGCCGGATCCGCGGCGTCCGGATACGAGCAGTACTTC.